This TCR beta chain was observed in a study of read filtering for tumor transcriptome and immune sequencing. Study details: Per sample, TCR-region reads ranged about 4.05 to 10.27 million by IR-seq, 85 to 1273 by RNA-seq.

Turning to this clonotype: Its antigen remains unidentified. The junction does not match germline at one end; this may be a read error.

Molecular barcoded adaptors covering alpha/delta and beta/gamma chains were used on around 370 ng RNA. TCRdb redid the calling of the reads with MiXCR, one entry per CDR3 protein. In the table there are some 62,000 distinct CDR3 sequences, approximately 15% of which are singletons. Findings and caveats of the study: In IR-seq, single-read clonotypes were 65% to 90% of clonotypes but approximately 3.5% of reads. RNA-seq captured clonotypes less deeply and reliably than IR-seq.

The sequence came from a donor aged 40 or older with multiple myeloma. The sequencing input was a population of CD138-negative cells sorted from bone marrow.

The DNA for the CDR3 is TGTGCCAACAGCCAAGAACTCCCCGGGGAGCTGTTTTTT. Protein sequence: CANSQELPGELFF. V gene TRBV3-1 combines with J gene TRBJ2-2; no reliable D call. Germline values: CDR1 LGHDT, CDR2 YNNKEL (reference sequence). There are 13 residues in the CDR3.